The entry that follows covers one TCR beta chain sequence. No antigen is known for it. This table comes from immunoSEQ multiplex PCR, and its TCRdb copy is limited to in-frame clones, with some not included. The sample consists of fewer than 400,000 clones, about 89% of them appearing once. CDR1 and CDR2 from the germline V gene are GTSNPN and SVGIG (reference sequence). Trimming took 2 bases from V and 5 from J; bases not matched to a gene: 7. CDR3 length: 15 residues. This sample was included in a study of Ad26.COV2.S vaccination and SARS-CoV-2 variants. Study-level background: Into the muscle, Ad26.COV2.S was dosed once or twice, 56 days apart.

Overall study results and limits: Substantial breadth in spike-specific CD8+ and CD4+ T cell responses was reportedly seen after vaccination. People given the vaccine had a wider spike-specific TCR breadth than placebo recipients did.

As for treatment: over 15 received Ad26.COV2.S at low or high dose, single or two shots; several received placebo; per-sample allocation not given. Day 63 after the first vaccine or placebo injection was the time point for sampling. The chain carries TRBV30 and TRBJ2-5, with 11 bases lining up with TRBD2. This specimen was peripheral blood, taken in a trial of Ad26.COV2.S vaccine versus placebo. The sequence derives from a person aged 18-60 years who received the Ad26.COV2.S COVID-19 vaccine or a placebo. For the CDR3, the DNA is TGTGCCTGGAGTCTCATAGCGGGGGGGAGGGAGACCCAGTACTTC. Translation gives CAWSLIAGGRETQYF.